This T cell receptor beta chain was documented in a study of PD-L1 blockade in urothelial cancer. The overall study: About 90% of the roughly 29 patients were men who had bladder-origin urothelial cancer. It was at 3 weeks (second dose) and 6 weeks after treatment start that blood was analyzed. The study recovered a median of roughly 140,000 T cells per blood sample.

Assay used: immunoSEQ multiplex PCR; TCRdb lists only in-frame clones, some missing. The profile shows some 60,000 clones, about 86% of them singletons. Patients yielded 1 to 8 samples each, pretreatment and on-treatment. CDR1 and CDR2 (germline): SEHNR, FQNEAQ (reference sequence). V lost 5 bases and J lost 6; bases outside the gene matches: 11. The CDR3 sequence is 16 residues long. The source is a man between 50 and 59 years old with urothelial cancer. J is TRBJ2-1 and V is TRBV7-9, with TRBD2 identical over 9 bases. Material: PBMCs, obtained around atezolizumab (anti-PD-L1) treatment. The CDR3 loop is CASSPRIAGAVNEQFF. For the CDR3, the DNA is TGTGCCAGCAGCCCCAGAATAGCGGGAGCCGTCAATGAGCAGTTCTTC.